This TCR beta chain was captured in a study of control samples from healthy donors and cancer patients. Method: immunoSEQ multiplex PCR; TCRdb's copy keeps in-frame clones and lacks some. The table records 110,000 to 150,000 clones, roughly 92% of them present only once. From germline, CDR1 is ENHRY and CDR2 SYGVKD. The CDR3 length is 14 residues. Trimming removed 4 bases at V and 3 bases at J, with 12 bases between. Sequenced sample: blood. This clonotype originated in a man younger than 40 in good health. The rearrangement joins TRBV10-3 to TRBJ2-5; no clear D gene. The CDR3 reads CAISVGPRKETQYF. The CDR3 bases are TGTGCCATCAGTGTCGGCCCCCGTAAAGAGACCCAGTACTTC.